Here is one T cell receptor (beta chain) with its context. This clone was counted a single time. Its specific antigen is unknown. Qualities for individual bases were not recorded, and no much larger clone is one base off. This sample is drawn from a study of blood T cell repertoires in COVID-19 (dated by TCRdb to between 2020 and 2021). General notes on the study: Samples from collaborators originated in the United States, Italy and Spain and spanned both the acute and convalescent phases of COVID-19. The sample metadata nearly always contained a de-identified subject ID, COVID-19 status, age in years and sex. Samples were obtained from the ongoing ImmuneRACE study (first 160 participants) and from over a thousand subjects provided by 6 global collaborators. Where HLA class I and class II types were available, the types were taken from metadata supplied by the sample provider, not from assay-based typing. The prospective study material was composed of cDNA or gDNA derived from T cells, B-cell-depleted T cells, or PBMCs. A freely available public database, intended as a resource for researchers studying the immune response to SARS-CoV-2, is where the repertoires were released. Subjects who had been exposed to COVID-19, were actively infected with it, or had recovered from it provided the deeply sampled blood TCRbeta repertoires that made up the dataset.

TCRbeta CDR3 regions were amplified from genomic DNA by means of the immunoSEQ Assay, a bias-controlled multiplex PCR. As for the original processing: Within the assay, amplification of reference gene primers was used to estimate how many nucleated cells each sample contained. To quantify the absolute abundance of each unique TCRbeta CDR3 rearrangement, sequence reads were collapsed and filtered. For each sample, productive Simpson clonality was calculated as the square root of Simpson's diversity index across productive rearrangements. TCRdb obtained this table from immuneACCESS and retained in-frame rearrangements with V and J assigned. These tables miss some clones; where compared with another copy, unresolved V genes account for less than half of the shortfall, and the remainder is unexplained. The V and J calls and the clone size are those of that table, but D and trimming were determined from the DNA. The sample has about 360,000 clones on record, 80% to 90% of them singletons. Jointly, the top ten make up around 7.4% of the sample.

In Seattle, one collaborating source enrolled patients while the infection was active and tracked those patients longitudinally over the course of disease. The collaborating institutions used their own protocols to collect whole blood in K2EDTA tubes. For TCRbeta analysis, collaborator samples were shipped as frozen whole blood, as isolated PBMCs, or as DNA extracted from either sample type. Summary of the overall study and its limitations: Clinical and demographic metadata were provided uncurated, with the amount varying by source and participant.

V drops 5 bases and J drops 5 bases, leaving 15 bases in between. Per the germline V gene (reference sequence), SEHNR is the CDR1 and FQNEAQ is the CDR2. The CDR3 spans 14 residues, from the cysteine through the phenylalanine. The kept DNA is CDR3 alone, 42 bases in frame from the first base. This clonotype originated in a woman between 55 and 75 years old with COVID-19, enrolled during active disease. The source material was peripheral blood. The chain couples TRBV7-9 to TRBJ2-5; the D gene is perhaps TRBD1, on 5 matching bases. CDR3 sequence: CASSLTQGWETQYF. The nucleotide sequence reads TGTGCCAGCAGCCTCACGCAGGGTTGGGAGACCCAGTACTTC. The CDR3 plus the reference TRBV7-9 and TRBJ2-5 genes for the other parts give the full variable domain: DTGVSQNPRHKITKRGQNVTFRCDPISEHNRLYWYRQTLGQGPEFLTYFQNEAQLEKSRLLSDRFSAERPKGSFSTLEIQRTEQGDSAMYLCASSLTQGWETQYFGPGTRLLVL.